These 30 T cell receptor beta chains were sequenced from one sample in a study of low-dose radiotherapy and immunotherapy resistance in tumors. TRAV- and TRBV-specific primers, spanning alpha and beta chains, primed first-strand cDNA. The authors amplified TCRs for about 18 PCR cycles with a constant-region primer and a V-primer adapter. TCRdb re-called the reads with MiXCR, one entry per CDR3 protein. The sample records fewer than 95,000 distinct CDR3 sequences, around 9.2% being singletons. Time point described: before trial treatment. Material: PBMCs, obtained before treatment. Receptor source: a male donor with prostate cancer.

This clonotype occurred many times. The chain is built from TRBV6-5 and TRBJ2-1; TRBD1 aligns across 8 bases. V lost 5 bases to trimming and J lost 3 bases; unmatched junction nucleotides: 6. This CDR3 region has 15 residues. The germline V gene encodes CDR1 MNHEY and CDR2 SVGAGI. In DNA, the CDR3 is TGTGCCAGCAGTCCTGGACAGGGTCTCTACAATGAGCAGTTCTTC. Translated: CASSPGQGLYNEQFF.

This chain connects TRBV29-1 to TRBJ2-5; D remains ambiguous. This CDR3 region has 13 residues. The V gene lost 7 bases and the J gene lost 5 bases, with 17 bases spanning the gap. The germline V gene encodes CDR1 SQVTM and CDR2 ANQGSEA. The CDR3 DNA reads as TGCAGCGCAGACGTCTCCGGGCGCGAGACCCAGTACTTC. Amino acids: CSADVSGRETQYF.

This clonotype was seen ten or more times. The chain joins TRBV5-1 to TRBJ2-1; D unresolved. V was cut by 0 bases and J by 10 bases, with 20 bases left in between. The CDR3 runs to 16 residues. From germline, CDR1 is SGHRS and CDR2 YFSETQ. CDR3 sequence (DNA): TGCGCCAGCAGCTTGGGCGACCTCGGTCGCGCGACAGAGCAGTTCTTC. This sequence encodes CASSLGDLGRATEQFF.

This clonotype occurred many times. The chain combines TRBV6-5 with TRBJ2-1; 8 bases match TRBD1. The CDR3 length is 12 residues. V dropped 5 bases and J dropped 10; count of bases not matched to a gene: 4. Germline CDR1 is MNHEY and CDR2 is SVGAGI. CDR3 in amino acids: CASSKRQGEQFF. The CDR3 DNA reads as TGTGCCAGCAGTAAGAGACAGGGGGAGCAGTTCTTC.

The table lists this clonotype with many counts. The V call is TRBV7-2, the J call TRBJ2-7; tentatively, D is TRBD1 or TRBD2 (6 bases each). The germline V and J ends were trimmed by 0 bases and 6 bases, with 18 bases remaining between them. The CDR3 length is 16 residues. Germline values: CDR1 SGHTA, CDR2 FQGNSA. CDR3 bases: TGTGCCAGCAGCTTAGCGCGGAGAGGGGGGCCTTCCGAGCAGTACTTC. Amino acids: CASSLARRGGPSEQYF.

This clonotype occurred many times. The rearrangement joins TRBV7-9 to TRBJ2-6, with D maybe TRBD2 (6 bases). The CDR3 is 16 residues long. V lost 5 bases to trimming and J lost 4 bases, with 15 bases between them. Germline lookup yields CDR1 SEHNR and CDR2 FQNEAQ (reference sequence). The DNA of the CDR3 is TGTGCCAGCAGCCACGTGAGCGGGCTCGGGGCCAACGTCCTGACTTTC. It translates to CASSHVSGLGANVLTF.

This clonotype has a count of ten or more. The CDR3 reads CASSETGANYNEQFF. The CDR3 coding sequence is TGTGCCAGCAGCGAAACAGGGGCCAACTACAATGAGCAGTTCTTC. The J gene is TRBJ2-1, the V gene TRBV9, with 7 bases identical to TRBD1. The CDR3 extends over 15 amino acids. V lost 3 bases, J lost 3 bases, and 6 bases stayed unmatched. CDR1 and CDR2 (germline): SGDLS, YYNGEE.

This clonotype was seen at least ten times. The chain carries TRBV28 and TRBJ1-3; possible D gene TRBD1, 6 bases. Germline values: CDR1 MDHEN, CDR2 SYDVKM. This CDR3 comprises 17 residues. V lost 4 bases and J 0 bases, leaving 16 bases between the germline ends. CDR3 DNA sequence: TGTGCCAGCAGTTCCTTTGGGACACAAAGCTCTGGAAACACCATATATTTT. It translates to CASSSFGTQSSGNTIYF.

This clonotype showed up many times. This chain joins TRBV28 and TRBJ2-2, with unresolved D. Trimming stripped 3 bases from V and 0 bases from J, with 11 bases between. The CDR3 length is 16 residues. Germline V gene lookup returns CDR1 MDHEN and CDR2 SYDVKM. CDR3 nucleotides: TGTGCCAGCAGTTTTGAGGCAGAACCGAACACCGGGGAGCTGTTTTTT. It codes for CASSFEAEPNTGELFF. Based on the CDR3 plus reference TRBV28 and TRBJ2-2, the full variable domain is DVKVTQSSRYLVKRTGEKVFLECVQDMDHENMFWYRQDPGLGLRLIYFSYDVKMKEKGDIPEGYSVSREKKERFSLILESASTNQTSMYLCASSFEAEPNTGELFFGEGSRLTVL.

This clonotype was recorded at least ten times. The chain recombines TRBV15 with TRBJ2-7; possibly TRBD2 for D (6 bases). The CDR3 loop spans 16 amino acids. Germline CDR1 and CDR2: LNHNV and YYDKDF (reference sequence). The ends were cut back, 0 bases at V and 4 bases at J, with 16 bases in the middle. CDR3 loop: CATSRDHGSGGYEQYF. The CDR3 nucleotides are TGTGCCACCAGCAGAGATCACGGTAGCGGAGGGTACGAGCAGTACTTC. Full variable domain (remainder filled in from reference TRBV15 and TRBJ2-7): DAMVIQNPRYQVTQFGKPVTLSCSQTLNHNVMYWYQQKSSQAPKLLFHYYDKDFNNEADTPDNFQSRRPNTSFCFLDIRSPGLGDTAMYLCATSRDHGSGGYEQYFGPGTRLTVT.

This clonotype appeared many times. The gene calls are TRBV20-1 and TRBJ1-1; 8 positions match TRBD1. The CDR3 extends over 14 amino acids. CDR1 and CDR2 from the germline V gene are DFQATT and SNEGSKA (reference sequence). With 0 bases clipped from V and 6 bases from J, the junction kept 6 bases outside the gene matches. The chain's CDR3 is CSARDWTGSSEAFF. The CDR3 coding sequence is TGCAGTGCTAGAGATTGGACAGGGAGCTCTGAAGCTTTCTTT.

CDR3 sequence reads: CASSLEGYTDTQYF. CDR3 sequence (DNA): TGCGCCAGCAGCTTGGAAGGCTACACAGATACGCAGTATTTT. This chain links TRBV5-1 with TRBJ2-3; D uncertain. V lost 0 bases to trimming and J lost 2 bases, with 7 bases between them. Germline-derived CDR1 and CDR2 are SGHRS and YFSETQ. This CDR3 is built from 14 residues.

There are many counts of this clonotype. This rearrangement joins TRBV29-1 to TRBJ2-5, with 9 nucleotides matching TRBD2. Looked up from germline, CDR1 is SQVTM and CDR2 is ANQGSEA. The CDR3 runs to 17 residues. V was pared by 2 bases and J by 5 bases, with 15 bases of the junction left unmatched. The CDR3 DNA sequence: TGCAGCGTTGAAATAAGGGTGGTAGCGGGAGACAGGGAGACCCAGTACTTC. Protein product: CSVEIRVVAGDRETQYF.

The table lists this clonotype with many counts. CDR3 sequence reads: CASSGSSGRVEQFF. CDR3 bases: TGTGCCAGCAGCGGGTCGAGCGGTAGGGTTGAGCAGTTCTTC. The gene calls are TRBV9 and TRBJ2-1; maybe TRBD2 (5 bases). The CDR3 is made up of 14 amino acids. Germline lookup yields CDR1 SGDLS and CDR2 YYNGEE. Trimming removed 3 bases from V and 9 bases from J, with 16 bases in between.

This clonotype was detected many times. The CDR3 DNA is TGCGCCAGCAGCCCCCGAGTAGGGGACGAGCAGTACTTC. It specifies CASSPRVGDEQYF. The J gene is TRBJ2-7, the V gene TRBV4-1; D is possibly TRBD1 (5 bases). This CDR3 is built from 13 residues. Trimming pared 4 bases from V and 5 bases from J, leaving 12 bases between. CDR1 is MGHRA, CDR2 YSYEKL, per germline.

This clonotype appeared many times. The V gene is TRBV7-9, the J gene TRBJ1-2; D is undetermined. CDR1 and CDR2 from the germline V gene are SEHNR and FQNEAQ (reference sequence). The germline V and J ends were trimmed by 4 bases and 8 bases, with 17 bases remaining between them. The CDR3 spans 14 residues. The chain's CDR3 is CASSSGEGIRGYTF. The CDR3 DNA sequence: TGTGCCAGCAGCTCGGGCGAAGGAATTAGGGGCTACACCTTC.

The table lists this clonotype with many counts. The rearrangement uses TRBV4-1 and TRBJ2-2, with 12 positions matching TRBD2. Germline V gene sequence: CDR1 MGHRA, CDR2 YSYEKL. CDR3 size: 14 residues. With 6 bases clipped from V and 6 bases from J, the junction kept 2 bases outside the gene matches. CDR3 protein: CASRGLAGSGELFF. CDR3 DNA: TGCGCCAGCAGGGGACTAGCGGGTTCCGGGGAGCTGTTTTTT.

This clonotype was found many times. The CDR3 loop reads CASSLIDTSEQYF. The CDR3 DNA reads as TGTGCCAGCAGCTTGATCGACACCTCCGAGCAGTACTTC. The V and J genes are TRBV12-3 or TRBV12-4 and TRBJ2-7, with no clear D. With 6 bases removed from V and 6 bases from J, the gap between germline ends came to 15 bases. CDR3 length: 13 residues.

This clonotype was picked up many times. The rearrangement uses TRBV7-2 and TRBJ2-2; 11 bases agree with TRBD2. Germline loops: CDR1 SGHTA, CDR2 FQGNSA. After removal of 5 bases from V and 0 bases from J, the junction contained 5 bases not matched to a gene. This CDR3 is built from 17 residues. The CDR3 DNA sequence: TGTGCCAGCAGCACCACTAGCGGGAGCGCGAACACCGGGGAGCTGTTTTTT. This sequence encodes CASSTTSGSANTGELFF. Full variable domain (rest looked up from reference TRBV7-2 and TRBJ2-2): GAGVSQSPSNKVTEKGKDVELRCDPISGHTALYWYRQSLGQGLEFLIYFQGNSAPDKSGLPSDRFSAERTGGSVSTLTIQRTQQEDSAVYLCASSTTSGSANTGELFFGEGSRLTVL.

This clonotype was found many times. The rearrangement uses TRBV5-6 and TRBJ2-7; 11 nucleotides match TRBD2. V shed 4 bases and J 4 bases; nucleotides not matched to a gene: 7. Germline values: CDR1 SGHDT, CDR2 YYEEEE. This CDR3 contains 15 residues. The CDR3 region is CASSRLAGGPYEQYF. The CDR3 nucleotides read TGTGCCAGCAGCCGATTAGCGGGAGGGCCGTACGAGCAGTACTTC. The variable domain in full, completed from reference TRBV5-6 and TRBJ2-7, reads DAGVTQSPTHLIKTRGQQVTLRCSPKSGHDTVSWYQQALGQGPQFIFQYYEEEERQRGNFPDRFSGHQFPNYSSELNVNALLLGDSALYLCASSRLAGGPYEQYFGPGTRLTVT.

This clonotype has a count of ten or more. V usage is TRBV3-1 and J usage is TRBJ2-2; TRBD2 matches at 8 bases. The CDR3 sequence is 19 residues long. V shed 0 bases and J 0 bases; nucleotides not matched to a gene: 9. Germline-derived CDR1 and CDR2 are LGHDT and YNNKEL (reference sequence). The CDR3 region is CASSQDRSGLAPNTGELFF. CDR3 nucleotide sequence: TGTGCCAGCAGCCAAGACCGATCTGGACTAGCACCGAACACCGGGGAGCTGTTTTTT.

The sample holds many counts of this clonotype. The chain has TRBV4-3 and TRBJ2-5; D is uncertain. This CDR3 contains 13 residues. Per germline, CDR1 LGHNA and CDR2 YSLEER. The V and J ends lost 4 bases and 4 bases respectively, with 10 bases between them. Here the CDR3 reads CASSPLGGETQYF. For the CDR3, the DNA is TGCGCCAGCAGCCCTCTAGGTGGAGAGACCCAGTACTTC.

This clonotype was observed at least ten times. V and J are TRBV20-1 and TRBJ2-7; TRBD1 matches 10 bases. The junction had 4 bases not matched to a gene; V was cut back by 3 bases and J by 2 bases. The V gene's germline CDR1 is DFQATT and CDR2 SNEGSKA (reference sequence). The length of the CDR3 is 14 residues. The CDR3 here is CSARGGQGTYEQYF. In DNA, the CDR3 is TGCAGTGCTAGGGGGGGACAGGGGACCTACGAGCAGTACTTC.

Ten or more counts support this clonotype. V gene TRBV20-1 combines with J gene TRBJ2-3; possibly TRBD2 for D (6 bases). The CDR3 has 15 residues. Germline assignment: CDR1 DFQATT and CDR2 SNEGSKA (reference sequence). With 2 bases removed from V and 1 base from J, the gap between germline ends came to 13 bases. The CDR3, as DNA: TGCAGTGCTAGACCTTTGGGACTCCGCACAGATACGCAGTATTTT. It codes for CSARPLGLRTDTQYF.

V and J are TRBV20-1 and TRBJ2-5; TRBD2 matches 9 bases. The junction had 12 bases not matched to a gene; V was cut back by 5 bases and J by 5 bases. CDR3 length: 15 residues. Germline-derived CDR1 and CDR2 are DFQATT and SNEGSKA (reference sequence). CDR3 DNA: TGCAGTGCTCTACCGGGACTAGCAGTAGAGGAGACCCAGTACTTC. This gives the protein CSALPGLAVEETQYF.

The V and J genes are TRBV28 and TRBJ2-1; 9 bases agree with TRBD2. This CDR3 has 12 residues. CDR1 is MDHEN, CDR2 SYDVKM, per germline. The ends lost 7 bases at V and 10 bases at J; junction bases unmatched: 5. CDR3 sequence (DNA): TGTGCCAGCACCTTAGCGGGAGTCGAGCAGTTCTTC. This sequence encodes CASTLAGVEQFF. Filled out from reference TRBV28 and TRBJ2-1, the complete variable domain reads DVKVTQSSRYLVKRTGEKVFLECVQDMDHENMFWYRQDPGLGLRLIYFSYDVKMKEKGDIPEGYSVSREKKERFSLILESASTNQTSMYLCASTLAGVEQFFGPGTRLTVL.

This clonotype was seen ten or more times. The chain carries TRBV28 and TRBJ1-5, with D unresolved. Germline loops: CDR1 MDHEN, CDR2 SYDVKM. CDR3 size: 15 residues. V was pared by 3 bases and J by 6 bases, with 15 bases between. CDR3 DNA sequence: TGTGCCAGCAGTTTTATGGAGGATTACACTCAGCCCCAGCATTTT. This translates into CASSFMEDYTQPQHF.

This clonotype was recorded many times. The J gene is TRBJ2-6, the V gene TRBV2; tentatively, D is TRBD1 or TRBD2 (5 bases each). With 2 bases removed from V and 2 bases from J, the gap between germline ends came to 7 bases. Germline V gene data show CDR1 as SNHLY and CDR2 as FYNNEI. This CDR3 is built from 15 residues. DNA of the CDR3: TGTGCCAGCAGTGAATGGGGGACTGGGGCCAACGTCCTGACTTTC. It codes for CASSEWGTGANVLTF.

The sample holds many counts of this clonotype. DNA of the CDR3: TGCGCCAGCAGCTGGGACGACCGGACAGATACGCAGTATTTT. Encoded protein: CASSWDDRTDTQYF. This chain connects TRBV5-1 to TRBJ2-3; D tentatively reads TRBD1 or TRBD2 (5 bases each). The germline CDR1 and CDR2 sequences are SGHRS and YFSETQ. Trimming removed 3 bases from V and 3 bases from J, with 11 bases in between. The length of the CDR3 is 14 residues.

This clonotype occurred many times. This rearrangement joins TRBV28 to TRBJ2-7; possible D gene TRBD2, 7 bases. CDR3 length: 16 amino acids. The V end was cut by 0 bases, the J end by 2 bases, with 14 bases between. Germline CDR1 and CDR2: MDHEN and SYDVKM. This CDR3 is CASSLWGGDKPYEQYF. In DNA form, the CDR3 reads TGTGCCAGCAGTTTATGGGGGGGGGACAAACCCTACGAGCAGTACTTC.